This T cell receptor beta chain was recorded in a study of beta chain features in type 1 diabetes. Isolated RNA was reverse transcribed in full, so expressed TCRB transcripts were sequenced. Measured with immunoSEQ multiplex PCR; TCRdb has only the in-frame clones, and not every one. The sample comprises some 230,000 clones, 7.5% to 10% of which are singletons, and around 0.031% rests with the top ten. The CDR3 length is 13 residues. Trimming removed 4 bases from V and 7 bases from J, with 12 bases in between. Looked up from germline, CDR1 is MNHNS and CDR2 is SASEGT. Sorted CD4+ subsets: naive, central memory, regulatory, stem cell-like memory (CD45RO/CCR7/CD25/CD127/CD95/CD27 panel). Once sorted, every population was more than 95% pure.

The TCR originated in a young woman in good health. The specimen was naive CD4+ T cells from blood. The chain links TRBV6-1 to TRBJ2-3, with D maybe TRBD1 (6 bases). The CDR3 coding sequence is TGTGCCAGCAGTGCCTCGACAGGATATACGCAGTATTTT. Protein sequence: CASSASTGYTQYF.